This T cell receptor beta chain is from a study of T cell responses to AZD1222 COVID-19 vaccine. Study-wide findings and caveats: Unmutated variant regions reportedly attract nearly half of all spike-specific TCRs. No day 14 peak samples; only post-peak repertoires were characterized.

This clone showed up just once. Its cognate antigen is unknown. Generated by immunoSEQ multiplex PCR, the TCRdb table keeps only in-frame clones and is missing some. The sample has nearly 110,000 clones; roughly 90% are singletons. CDR1 and CDR2 from the germline V gene are SGHRS and YFSETQ. The CDR3 contains 15 residues. J was trimmed by 1 base and V by 5 bases; bases with no gene match: 4. This TCR derives from an adult in good health. Specimen: peripheral blood, collected on day 0 of AZD1222 vaccination. The chain has TRBV5-1 and TRBJ2-7; TRBD2 agrees at 12 bases. CDR3 nucleotides: TGCGCCAGCAGGAGACTAGCGGGGGTTTCCTACGAGCAGTACTTC. This codes for CASRRLAGVSYEQYF.